Sequencing of this T cell receptor (beta chain) was carried out in a study of T cells in Graves' hyperthyroidism and ophthalmopathy. Study information: Peripheral blood sampling occurred at initial diagnosis, before any treatment.

TCR beta CDR3 sequences were amplified from RNA transcripts. The primer set for the first-round RT-PCR of the TCR CDR3 was HTBI. Using its own MiXCR run on the multiplex PCR reads, TCRdb lists one record per CDR3 protein. The table lists about 710,000 distinct CDR3 sequences, less than 20% of them singletons. Investigators excluded patients with uncontrolled infection, other autoimmune disease, pregnancy or lactation. Diagnosis rested on symptoms, serum thyroxine and TRAb, thyroid ultrasound, and orbital computed tomography. This clonotype has more than one count but fewer than ten. Its antigen is currently unknown. The likely explanation is a read error, given a far larger clone one base away. The V gene end was trimmed by 5 bases and the J gene end by 1 base; junction bases not matched to a gene: 2. Germline loops: CDR1 MNHEY, CDR2 SMNVEV (reference sequence). This CDR3 spans 13 amino acids. Study-level results: Most thyroid-expanded clonotypes above 0.001 were also found in blood.

The chain carries TRBV27 and TRBJ2-7, with 7 bases matching TRBD1. Specimen: blood. The source is a man younger than 35 with Graves' hyperthyroidism. The CDR3 DNA reads as TGTGCCAGCAGTATGGGACAGTCCTACGAGCAGTACTTC. Translating gives CASSMGQSYEQYF.